Listed below are T cell receptor beta chains from one sample, sequenced in a study of blood T cell repertoires in COVID-19. The protocol was immunoSEQ multiplex PCR, while the TCRdb copy is restricted to in-frame clones and leaves out a portion. Altogether about 98,000 clones are present, about 85% being singletons, with the ten largest covering about 4.2%. The specimen sequenced was peripheral blood. The receptors derive from a man in his 70s with acute or convalescent COVID-19. The CDR3 runs from the conserved cysteine through the conserved F or W. Fields, in order: J gene, D gene, V gene, clone size, CDR3 protein, CDR3 DNA. A D gene is named only where the DNA matches it firmly. Clone size appears in some rows only: once, few, many, or a class for an expanded clone.

J gene: TRBJ2-3
D gene: TRBD2
V gene: TRBV30
clone size: NA
CDR3 protein: CAWSVIAGRTDTQYF
CDR3 DNA: TGTGCCTGGAGTGTGATAGCGGGGCGCACAGATACGCAGTATTTT

J gene: TRBJ1-5
D gene: TRBD1
V gene: TRBV28
clone size: NA
CDR3 protein: CASIQQGQNQPQHF
CDR3 DNA: TGTGCCAGCATCCAACAGGGACAGAATCAGCCCCAGCATTTT

J gene: TRBJ1-5
D gene: NA
V gene: TRBV5-1
clone size: NA
CDR3 protein: CASRAGTGGSNQPQHF
CDR3 DNA: TGCGCCAGCAGGGCGGGAACAGGAGGAAGCAATCAGCCCCAGCATTTT

J gene: TRBJ2-5
D gene: NA
V gene: TRBV12-3/TRBV12-4
clone size: NA
CDR3 protein: CASSLRTQYF
CDR3 DNA: TGTGCCAGCAGTTTACGGACCCAGTACTTC

J gene: TRBJ1-2
D gene: NA
V gene: TRBV6-1
clone size: NA
CDR3 protein: CASSDGAYPLGYGYTF
CDR3 DNA: TGTGCCAGCAGTGATGGGGCCTACCCGCTCGGCTATGGCTACACCTTC

J gene: TRBJ2-3
D gene: TRBD1
V gene: TRBV3-1/TRBV3-2
clone size: NA
CDR3 protein: CASSQRRGGTGTLDTQYF
CDR3 DNA: TGTGCCAGCAGCCAAAGGAGGGGTGGGACAGGGACCCTGGATACGCAGTATTTT

J gene: TRBJ2-5
D gene: NA
V gene: TRBV2
clone size: NA
CDR3 protein: CASSVDSQETQYF
CDR3 DNA: TGTGCCAGCAGTGTGGACAGCCAAGAGACCCAGTACTTC

J gene: TRBJ1-6
D gene: TRBD1
V gene: TRBV28
clone size: few
CDR3 protein: CASSAFRGQDSPLHF
CDR3 DNA: TGTGCCAGCAGCGCCTTCAGGGGGCAAGATTCACCCCTCCACTTT

J gene: TRBJ1-2
D gene: NA
V gene: TRBV12-3/TRBV12-4
clone size: NA
CDR3 protein: CASRLREDYGYTF
CDR3 DNA: TGTGCCAGCAGACTCAGGGAAGACTATGGCTACACCTTC

J gene: TRBJ2-7
D gene: NA
V gene: TRBV5-5
clone size: NA
CDR3 protein: CASSLDLVGVPYEQYF
CDR3 DNA: TGTGCCAGCAGCTTGGATTTGGTAGGGGTCCCCTACGAGCAGTACTTC

J gene: TRBJ2-3
D gene: TRBD2
V gene: TRBV6-1
clone size: NA
CDR3 protein: CASSGASSGSTDTQYF
CDR3 DNA: TGTGCCAGCAGTGGGGCGTCTAGCGGGAGCACAGATACGCAGTATTTT